This T cell receptor (beta chain) was profiled in a study of control samples from healthy donors and cancer patients. The table lists this clone with a count of one. Produced via immunoSEQ multiplex PCR; TCRdb's table is partial and in-frame only. The repertoire holds 100,000 to 150,000 clones, with over 75% as singletons. The sequenced sample was blood. This sequence originates from a man between 18 and 29 years old in good health.

CDR3 DNA sequence: TGTGCCAGCAGCCCCAGGGGGCGGGGTGAAAAACTGTTTTTT. It encodes CASSPRGRGEKLFF. The chain couples TRBV9 to TRBJ1-4, with 8 bases that match TRBD1. The CDR3 totals 14 residues. Trimming at V came to 4 bases and at J to 7 bases, leaving 6 bases not matched to a gene. Germline lookup yields CDR1 SGDLS and CDR2 YYNGEE.